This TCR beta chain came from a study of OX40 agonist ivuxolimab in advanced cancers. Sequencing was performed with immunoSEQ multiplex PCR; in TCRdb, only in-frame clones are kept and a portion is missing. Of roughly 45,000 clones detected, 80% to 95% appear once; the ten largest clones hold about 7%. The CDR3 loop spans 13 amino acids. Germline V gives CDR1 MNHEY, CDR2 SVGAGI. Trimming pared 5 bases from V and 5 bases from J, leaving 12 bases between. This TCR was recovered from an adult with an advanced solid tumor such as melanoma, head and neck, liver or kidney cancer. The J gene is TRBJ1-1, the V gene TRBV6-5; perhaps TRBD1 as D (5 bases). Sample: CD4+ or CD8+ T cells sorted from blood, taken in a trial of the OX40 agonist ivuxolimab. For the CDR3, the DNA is TGTGCCAGCAGTATCAGGGAAAGGACTGAAGCTTTCTTT. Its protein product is CASSIRERTEAFF.